Each of the 4 T cell receptor beta chains below was sequenced from the same sample in a study of blood T cell repertoires in COVID-19. The repertoire was sequenced with immunoSEQ multiplex PCR; TCRdb's copy has only in-frame clones and lacks some. The data hold some 80,000 clones, with roughly 80% observed a single time. Sequenced sample: peripheral blood. These receptors all come from a woman aged 70-85 years with acute or convalescent COVID-19.

This clone was seen only once. This chain links TRBV5-1 with TRBJ1-1; no firm D call. The CDR3 spans 13 residues. The germline V and J ends were trimmed by 4 bases and 1 base, with 8 bases remaining between them. Per germline, CDR1 SGHRS and CDR2 YFSETQ. The CDR3 sequence: CASSPTTNTEAFF. The CDR3 nucleotides read TGCGCCAGCAGCCCAACAACGAACACTGAAGCTTTCTTT. Together with reference TRBV5-1 and TRBJ1-1, the CDR3 gives the full variable domain: KAGVTQTPRYLIKTRGQQVTLSCSPISGHRSVSWYQQTPGQGLQFLFEYFSETQRNKGNFPGRFSGRQFSNSRSEMNVSTLELGDSALYLCASSPTTNTEAFFGQGTRLTVV.

The chain links TRBV7-8 to TRBJ2-7; 8 positions agree with TRBD2. The CDR3 is 14 amino acids. The V gene end was trimmed by 5 bases and the J gene end by 7 bases; junction bases not matched to a gene: 10. Looked up from germline, CDR1 is SGHVS and CDR2 is FQNEAQ. CDR3 coding DNA: TGTGCCAGCAGCCGTGGGGCTAGCGGGCGAGAGCAGTACTTC. Its translation is CASSRGASGREQYF.

This clone was seen a few times. The CDR3 is CASSGLAGVGEQFF. CDR3 DNA: TGTGCCAGCAGCGGACTAGCGGGAGTCGGTGAGCAGTTCTTC. The chain is built from TRBV2 and TRBJ2-1; 13 bases agree with TRBD2. The CDR3 loop spans 14 amino acids. Germline values: CDR1 SNHLY, CDR2 FYNNEI. The junction had 5 bases not matched to a gene; V was cut back by 6 bases and J by 9 bases.

The genes are TRBV6-6 and TRBJ1-5; D gene unclear. This CDR3 has 13 amino acids. The germline V gene has CDR1 MNHNY and CDR2 SVGAGI (reference sequence). Trimming removed 5 bases from V and 2 bases from J, with 7 bases in between. CDR3 coding DNA: TGTGCCAGCAGTAACCAGGGCAATCAGCCCCAGCATTTT. Its protein product is CASSNQGNQPQHF.